The T cell receptor (beta chain) under discussion was sequenced for a study of early T cells in non-severe SARS-CoV-2 infection. General study results and limits: Matching against VDJdb likely underestimated virus-specific expansions, favoring anti-spike CD8.

J gave up 3 bases and V 4 bases, and 3 bases lay outside the gene matches. The CDR3 contains 14 residues. Germline V gene sequence: CDR1 SGHRS, CDR2 YFSETQ. Individual cDNA molecules carried attached unique molecular identifiers. A single record per CDR3 protein comes from TCRdb applying MiXCR to the 5' RACE reads. The profile shows over 90,000 distinct CDR3 sequences, about an eighth of them singletons. The sample holds many counts of this clonotype. Antigen specificity is unknown. This sequence originates from an adult who was a healthcare worker with PCR-confirmed SARS-CoV-2 infection or an uninfected control (not recorded which). The sequencing sample was made of whole blood. The gene calls are TRBV5-1 and TRBJ2-5; TRBD1 agrees at 10 bases. The CDR3 protein is CASSPGTGEETQYF. CDR3 nucleotides: TGCGCCAGCAGCCCCGGGACAGGGGAAGAGACCCAGTACTTC.